The 27 T cell receptor beta chains below come from one sample, sequenced in a study of shared clonotypes between healthy human individuals. Generated by immunoSEQ multiplex PCR, the TCRdb table keeps only in-frame clones and is missing some. The table shows 780,000 or so clones, with over 55% occurring only once. Sequenced sample: memory CD4+ T cells sorted from blood. The subset: CD45RA-negative fraction. All receptors come from a woman aged 25 to 39 in good health.

This chain uses TRBV7-9 with TRBJ2-7, with TRBD2 matching over 7 bases. V shed 4 bases, J shed 3 bases, and the junction held 3 bases outside the gene matches. The CDR3 spans 13 residues. Per the germline V gene, CDR1 is SEHNR and CDR2 is FQNEAQ (reference sequence). The CDR3: CASSSLANYEQYF. The CDR3 DNA reads TGTGCCAGCAGCTCACTAGCGAACTACGAGCAGTACTTC.

The V and J genes are TRBV28 and TRBJ1-2, with no clear D. The CDR3 consists of 15 residues. V was clipped by 5 bases and J by 0 bases, with 13 bases between them. The V gene's germline CDR1 is MDHEN and CDR2 SYDVKM. The CDR3, as DNA: TGTGCCAGCAGTCCAGACCGTCACCCTAACTATGGCTACACCTTC. This sequence encodes CASSPDRHPNYGYTF.

The chain has TRBV5-5 and TRBJ2-7, with 13 bases fitting TRBD2. The CDR3 is made up of 15 amino acids. Germline V gene lookup returns CDR1 SGHKS and CDR2 YYEKEE (reference sequence). Losses at the gene ends were 3 bases for V and 1 base for J; bases not matched to a gene: 1. The CDR3 protein is CASSSGLAGSYEQYF. The DNA for the CDR3 is TGTGCCAGCAGCTCGGGACTAGCGGGATCCTACGAGCAGTACTTC.

In its sample, this clone was seen a few times. The chain recombines TRBV14 with TRBJ2-5; a possible D gene is TRBD2 (7 bases). This CDR3 has 15 amino acids. V lost 0 bases and J 4 bases, leaving 12 bases between the germline ends. Per the germline V gene, CDR1 is SGHDN and CDR2 is FVKESK. The CDR3 protein is CASSQDVGGGETQYF. The CDR3 nucleotides are TGTGCCAGCAGCCAAGATGTAGGGGGGGGAGAGACCCAGTACTTC. Based on the CDR3 plus reference TRBV14 and TRBJ2-5, the full variable domain is EAGVTQFPSHSVIEKGQTVTLRCDPISGHDNLYWYRRVMGKEIKFLLHFVKESKQDESGMPNNRFLAERTGGTYSTLKVQPAELEDSGVYFCASSQDVGGGETQYFGPGTRLLVL.

This clone was seen many times. V gene TRBV5-1 combines with J gene TRBJ2-7, with D possibly matching TRBD2 (5 bases). V lost 3 bases and J 0 bases, leaving 10 bases between the germline ends. CDR3 size: 14 residues. Germline V gene sequence: CDR1 SGHRS, CDR2 YFSETQ. CDR3 region: CASSSGWASYEQYF. The CDR3 region has the DNA TGCGCCAGCAGCTCGGGGTGGGCCTCCTACGAGCAGTACTTC.

V and J are TRBV5-8 and TRBJ2-7; D may be TRBD2 (5 bases). The V gene lost 5 bases and the J gene lost 4 bases, with 7 bases spanning the gap. Germline assignment: CDR1 SGHTS and CDR2 YDEGEE. The CDR3 loop spans 11 amino acids. CDR3 region: CASRGVYEQYF. The CDR3 region has the DNA TGTGCCAGCAGGGGAGTGTACGAGCAGTACTTC.

The CDR3 DNA reads TGTGCCAGCAGCTTGGGGCCCCAGGTAGCGGACAATCAGCCCCAGCATTTT. This gives the protein CASSLGPQVADNQPQHF. The chain joins TRBV5-4 to TRBJ1-5; D not certain. Trimming shortened V by 0 bases and J by 3 bases, and 16 bases separated the two germline ends. There are 17 residues in the CDR3. From germline, CDR1 is SGHNT and CDR2 YYREEE (reference sequence).

CDR3 in amino acids: CASSPLDAYEQYF. DNA of the CDR3: TGTGCCAGCTCACCACTGGACGCCTACGAGCAGTACTTC. The chain combines TRBV18 with TRBJ2-7; no clear D. CDR1 KGHSH and CDR2 LQKENI come from the germline V gene. This CDR3 has 13 amino acids. V was trimmed by 1 base and J by 2 bases, leaving 6 bases between them.

The V gene is TRBV7-8, the J gene TRBJ1-1; the D gene is possibly TRBD1 (6 bases). This CDR3 spans 14 amino acids. V was trimmed by 2 bases and J by 3 bases, leaving 10 bases between them. CDR1 is SGHVS, CDR2 FQNEAQ, per germline. This CDR3 is CASSLRGADTEAFF. The CDR3 bases are TGTGCCAGCAGCTTACGGGGGGCAGACACTGAAGCTTTCTTT.

V gene TRBV5-1 combines with J gene TRBJ2-1; TRBD2 matches at 9 bases. Germline CDR1 reads SGHRS; CDR2 reads YFSETQ. V dropped 4 bases and J dropped 5; count of bases not matched to a gene: 4. The length of the CDR3 is 14 residues. The CDR3 DNA reads as TGCGCCAGCAGCCCGGCTAGCGGGGACAATGAGCAGTTCTTC. It codes for CASSPASGDNEQFF.

This clone has only one observation. The same CDR3 arises from other DNA sequences in this sample as well. CDR3 coding DNA: TGCAGTGCTAGCCCCTCAGATACGCAGTATTTT. Encoded protein: CSASPSDTQYF. This sequence joins TRBV20-1 and TRBJ2-3; unclear D gene. Per germline, CDR1 DFQATT and CDR2 SNEGSKA (reference sequence). The CDR3 loop spans 11 amino acids. V gave up 3 bases and J gave up 4 bases, with 5 bases separating them.

The chain combines TRBV28 with TRBJ2-2; possibly TRBD2 for D (5 bases). The CDR3 covers 14 residues. Trimming stripped 5 bases from V and 9 bases from J, with 16 bases between. Germline CDR1 reads MDHEN; CDR2 reads SYDVKM. The CDR3 sequence: CASSQPGSKRELFF. In nucleotides, the CDR3 is TGTGCCAGCAGTCAGCCGGGATCAAAGAGGGAGCTGTTTTTT.

This clone was observed once. The V and J genes are TRBV15 and TRBJ2-1; TRBD2 matches at 11 bases. Germline CDR1 is LNHNV and CDR2 is YYDKDF (reference sequence). The CDR3 loop spans 16 amino acids. The V and J ends lost 3 bases and 3 bases, in that order; junction bases with no gene match: 4. CDR3 sequence reads: CATSRATSGIYNEQFF. The CDR3 bases are TGTGCCACCAGCAGGGCGACTAGCGGGATCTACAATGAGCAGTTCTTC.

The V gene is TRBV28, the J gene TRBJ2-7; D uncertain. The length of the CDR3 is 13 residues. Germline CDR1 MDHEN, CDR2 SYDVKM. Trimming pared 2 bases from V and 0 bases from J, leaving 5 bases between. CDR3 nucleotide sequence: TGTGCCAGCAGTTTAACAAACTCCTACGAGCAGTACTTC. As protein: CASSLTNSYEQYF. The variable domain in full, with the rest retrieved from reference TRBV28 and TRBJ2-7, is DVKVTQSSRYLVKRTGEKVFLECVQDMDHENMFWYRQDPGLGLRLIYFSYDVKMKEKGDIPEGYSVSREKKERFSLILESASTNQTSMYLCASSLTNSYEQYFGPGTRLTVT.

This clone has a handful of counts. The V and J genes are TRBV2 and TRBJ1-5; possible D gene TRBD1, 5 bases. The CDR3 consists of 15 residues. V lost 4 bases and J 6 bases, leaving 16 bases between the germline ends. Looked up from germline, CDR1 is SNHLY and CDR2 is FYNNEI. The CDR3 sequence: CASSVGGGTSQPQHF. For the CDR3, the DNA is TGTGCCAGCAGTGTTGGGGGGGGGACTAGTCAGCCCCAGCATTTT.

The chain couples TRBV18 to TRBJ1-4, with D unclear. The CDR3 contains 16 residues. Trimming stripped 2 bases from V and 6 bases from J, with 16 bases between. Germline-derived CDR1 and CDR2 are KGHSH and LQKENI. The CDR3 is CASSPSRVGFDEKLFF. The CDR3 region has the DNA TGTGCCAGCTCACCATCCCGGGTTGGGTTTGATGAAAAACTGTTTTTT.

This clone was observed a handful of times. V usage is TRBV6-1 and J usage is TRBJ2-6; D unclear. Germline CDR1 MNHNS, CDR2 SASEGT. Trimming removed 3 bases from V and 0 bases from J, with 6 bases in between. The CDR3 totals 15 residues. The CDR3 nucleotides are TGTGCCAGCAGTGAGGAAGACTCTGGGGCCAACGTCCTGACTTTC. Its protein product is CASSEEDSGANVLTF.

V gene TRBV29-1 combines with J gene TRBJ2-2, with 11 positions matching TRBD2. The V gene end was trimmed by 0 bases and the J gene end by 7 bases; junction bases not matched to a gene: 7. The CDR3 has 16 residues. Germline assignment: CDR1 SQVTM and CDR2 ANQGSEA. CDR3 coding DNA: TGCAGCGTTGAAGAGACTAGCGGGATCGTGGGCGGGGAGCTGTTTTTT. Its protein is CSVEETSGIVGGELFF.

This chain joins TRBV28 and TRBJ1-6; D perhaps matches TRBD1 (5 bases). V shed 8 bases and J shed 8 bases, with 13 bases lying between them. Germline V CDR1 and CDR2: MDHEN, SYDVKM. There are 13 residues in the CDR3. As DNA, the CDR3 is TGTGCCAGCGGCAGGACACCTGATTCACCCCTCCACTTT. Protein sequence: CASGRTPDSPLHF.

The chain carries TRBV6-1 and TRBJ1-1; D is unclear. There are 13 residues in the CDR3. Looked up from germline, CDR1 is MNHNS and CDR2 is SASEGT. The ends were cut back, 8 bases at V and 1 base at J, with 11 bases in the middle. In nucleotides, the CDR3 is TGTGCCAGCTCAAAACAATCGAACACTGAAGCTTTCTTT. Residues: CASSKQSNTEAFF.

This chain connects TRBV27 to TRBJ2-1; 7 bases are a match to TRBD2. Trimming cost V 6 bases and J 6 bases; bases outside gene matches: 14. Per germline, CDR1 MNHEY and CDR2 SMNVEV (reference sequence). The CDR3 sequence is 16 residues long. In DNA form, the CDR3 reads TGTGCCAGCAGCCCCATCTCCGCGGGAGTACTCAATGAGCAGTTCTTC. Its translation: CASSPISAGVLNEQFF.

The rearrangement links TRBV5-1 to TRBJ1-4; no firm D call. V was shortened by 5 bases and J by 4 bases, with 12 bases between the two germline ends. The CDR3 is 14 amino acids. Germline-derived CDR1 and CDR2 are SGHRS and YFSETQ. The DNA for the CDR3 is TGCGCCAGCAGGTCGTCGGACCTTAATGAAAAACTGTTTTTT. Translation gives CASRSSDLNEKLFF.

The V and J genes are TRBV9 and TRBJ2-3; D assignment may be TRBD1 or TRBD2 (5 bases each). CDR3 length equals 16 residues. Trimming took 1 base from V and 0 from J, leaving 12 bases between them. Germline V gene lookup returns CDR1 SGDLS and CDR2 YYNGEE. CDR3 in amino acids: CASSVLLGASTDTQYF. CDR3 nucleotide sequence: TGTGCCAGCAGCGTATTACTCGGGGCCAGCACAGATACGCAGTATTTT.

The V gene is TRBV14, the J gene TRBJ1-1; 7 positions match TRBD1. The CDR3 runs to 15 residues. V trimming: 4 bases; J trimming: 2 bases; junction bases outside the gene matches: 7. Germline CDR1 reads SGHDN; CDR2 reads FVKESK. The CDR3 coding sequence is TGTGCCAGCAGCCCACCCGGGACAGTAAACACTGAAGCTTTCTTT. Its translation: CASSPPGTVNTEAFF.

The DNA of the CDR3 is TGCAGTGCTAGGGGGGCCCGAGGAGCTTTCTTT. Translating gives CSARGARGAFF. The rearrangement joins TRBV20-1 to TRBJ1-1; a possible D gene is TRBD1 (6 bases). The CDR3 is made up of 11 amino acids. Looked up from germline, CDR1 is DFQATT and CDR2 is SNEGSKA (reference sequence). V dropped 3 bases and J dropped 10 bases, with 12 bases sitting between them.

J is TRBJ2-7 and V is TRBV19; 9 bases map to TRBD1. Germline V gene lookup returns CDR1 LNHDA and CDR2 SQIVND (reference sequence). This CDR3 has 17 residues. V trimming: 3 bases; J trimming: 1 base; junction bases outside the gene matches: 10. The CDR3 DNA follows: TGTGCCAGTAGTATTTCCGGGACAGGGAAAGGGTCCTACGAGCAGTACTTC. Translating gives CASSISGTGKGSYEQYF.

The rearrangement joins TRBV5-1 to TRBJ2-1, with TRBD1 identical over 9 bases. CDR1 and CDR2 (germline): SGHRS, YFSETQ. The length of the CDR3 is 16 residues. V lost 3 bases and J lost 6; bases outside the gene matches: 10. Here the CDR3 DNA reads TGCGCCAGCAGCTCCCACCGGGACAGGGCCCCCAATGAGCAGTTCTTC. Amino acids: CASSSHRDRAPNEQFF.